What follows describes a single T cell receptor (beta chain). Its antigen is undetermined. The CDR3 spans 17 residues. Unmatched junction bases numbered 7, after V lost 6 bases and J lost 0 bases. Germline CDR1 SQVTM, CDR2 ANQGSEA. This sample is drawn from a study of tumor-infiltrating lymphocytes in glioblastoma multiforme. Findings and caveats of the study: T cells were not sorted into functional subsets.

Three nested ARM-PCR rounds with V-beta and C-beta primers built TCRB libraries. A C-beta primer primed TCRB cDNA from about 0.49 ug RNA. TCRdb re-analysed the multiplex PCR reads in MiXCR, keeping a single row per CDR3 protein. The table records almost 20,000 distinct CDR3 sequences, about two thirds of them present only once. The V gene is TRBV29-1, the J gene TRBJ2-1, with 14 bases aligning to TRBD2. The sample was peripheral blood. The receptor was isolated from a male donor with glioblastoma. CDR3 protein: CSVRTSGRTSSYNEQFF. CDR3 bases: TGCAGCGTCAGGACTAGCGGGAGGACGAGCTCCTACAATGAGCAGTTCTTC.